This T cell receptor (beta chain) was recorded in a study of regulatory T cells in long-lasting Graves disease (dated by TCRdb to 2020 to 2022). Looking at the study overall: In the newly diagnosed Graves' disease group, patients had been taking antithyroid drugs for less than 3 months. A total of around 35 samples underwent TCR sequencing: about 13 from persistent and around 20 from newly diagnosed Graves' disease patients. The study took place in China and was registered as a clinical trial. Persistent Graves' disease patients were compared with newly diagnosed Graves' disease patients by peripheral blood TCR sequencing and RNA sequencing. The research as a whole found: As a limitation, the authors acknowledged that the small sample size may reduce accuracy. Patients with persistent disease shared more public clonotypes (roughly 2,900) than newly diagnosed patients did (more than 900). Peripheral blood alone was examined, since thyroid tissue, which constituted the primary lesion, could not be accessed. Only the TCR beta chain was sequenced and analyzed. Compared with newly diagnosed patients, persistent Graves' disease patients had lower TCR Shannon entropy and fewer highly expanded clones, which suggests clonal expansion. Preferential use of TRBV28, TRBJ1-2 and TRBJ2-5 was observed in persistent disease, whereas TRBV20-1 and TRBJ2-1 were favored in newly diagnosed disease.

Per the publication, the time point label means: newly diagnosed GD, antithyroid drugs for less than 3 months. RNA was extracted from PBMCs in TRIzol for both TCR sequencing and RNA sequencing. Graves' disease was diagnosed according to American Thyroid Association guidelines. The patients came from an endocrinology department in Xi'an, China. Each patient gave 8.5 to 9.5 milliliters of peripheral blood, collected in an EDTA anticoagulant tube. Ficoll Paque Plus density gradient separation was used to isolate PBMCs, and no further T cell sorting was done. An Agilent 2100 Bioanalyzer and agarose gel were used to check RNA quality, while a NanoDrop 2000 measured RNA concentration. Library generation was performed with multiplex PCR. TCRdb records Illumina HiSeq 4000 as the sequencer. iRepertoire HTBI primers and Arm-PCR amplification of CDR3 regions were used to construct TCR beta libraries. PCR products were gel purified before sequencing. The original pipeline was this. Gene usage analysis of CDR3 amino acid clonotypes used the 60 to 75 TRBV and around 13 TRBJ segments found across samples. COPE and FqMerger were used to merge the filtered high-quality paired reads into contigs. BLAST was used to align contigs to IMGT TRBV, TRBD and TRBJ reference genes, with CDR3 defined following IMGT. Highly expanded clones were defined as clonotypes with a frequency above 0.1%. Shannon entropy served as the measure of repertoire diversity, while the Gini coefficient captured V-J evenness. Public clonotypes were defined as clonotypes shared by more than one individual. TCRdb redid the processing of the public reads, applying fastp at Q25 and MiXCR, and retained in-frame beta chains. Entries that share a CDR3 protein sequence are merged under the most common genes and DNA. What appears here as the V and J calls and clone size reflects TCRdb's work, not the paper's. Within this sample are 350,000 to 500,000 distinct CDR3 sequences, with about a sixth of them counted one time only. The ten largest clones represent about 25% of the sample.

Points on this clonotype: Its antigen specificity is not known. There are no base qualities to consult, and no much larger clone falls within one base.

From the cysteine through the phenylalanine, the CDR3 covers 18 amino acids. Only CDR3 DNA is held: 54 bases, read in frame from base 1. CDR1 and CDR2 are read off the germline V gene (reference sequence) as MNHEY and SMNVEV. Trimming at the junction amounts to 2 bases on V and 1 base on J, and the germline ends lie 15 bases apart. This sample also appeared in a second study, on T cells in Graves' hyperthyroidism and ophthalmopathy. Per the second study: Stable Graves' hyperthyroidism was defined as the absence of progression to ophthalmopathy over 18 months of follow-up. Hyperthyroidism patients were aged 18 to 65 years and newly diagnosed, with disease duration of less than 2 months. Exclusion was applied to patients with uncontrolled infections, other autoimmune diseases, pregnancy or lactation. Diagnoses were based on clinical symptoms, serum thyroxine and TRAb, thyroid ultrasound and orbital computed tomography. A first-round RT-PCR of the TCR CDR3 used the HTBI primer set with the Qiagen OneStep RT-PCR kit. Most expanded thyroid clonotypes (frequency above 0.001) were also detected in blood, a finding suggesting that blood repertoires may reflect thyroid immune responses. A model built on a 13 V-J signature distinguished ophthalmopathy from stable hyperthyroidism, reaching about 88% sensitivity and about 81% specificity in cross-validation and 80%/75% in testing. In validation, the model predicted progression to ophthalmopathy a median of roughly 6.5 months before onset, with over 60% sensitivity and roughly 79% specificity. TCR V-J signatures able to tell the groups apart were searched for in a discovery cohort of some 97 patients, of whom over 40 had Graves' ophthalmopathy and more than 55 had stable Graves' hyperthyroidism. Prospective prediction of ophthalmopathy was tested in an independent validation cohort of 18 hyperthyroidism patients and 17 patients who later progressed to ophthalmopathy. The approximately 90 discovery patients were randomly split 7:3 into training and test sets. The study also compared thyroid tissue and blood T-cell repertoires from a handful of Graves' hyperthyroidism patients. After sampling, hyperthyroidism patients received methimazole starting at 30 mg daily, and ophthalmopathy patients received high-dose intravenous methylprednisolone. The libraries were constructed in a second round of multiplex PCR and then size-selected and purified. The libraries were sequenced on an Illumina HiSeq2000 using paired-end 100 bp reads. SOAPnuke was used to process the raw data, throwing out any read that contained adapters or uncalled bases, had a mean Phred below 15, or lacked an exact constant-primer or identifier match. High-quality paired reads were merged with COPE v1.2.5, and unique nucleotide sequences were defined as clonotypes. MiTCR v1.1 was used to align clonotypes to the IMGT TRBV, TRBD and TRBJ reference segments. The analysis included only V-J combinations with a frequency above 0.0001, which together covered 99% to 99.2% of the repertoires. The TCS score was defined as F50 (clonal expansion) divided by E x V (chaos), with BLOSUM62-based TCRdist calculated between CDR3 peptides within each V-J. Welch's t-statistics and random forest reduced just over 500 V-J features to some 14, which were used in a naive Bayes classifier (R e1071). Sample size was not statistically predetermined, and investigators were not blinded to group allocation. According to the paper, TCR Vbeta CDR3 sequencing was carried out on approximately 140 peripheral blood samples, which came from 40 to 45 ophthalmopathy, around 75 hyperthyroidism and 17 progressor patients.

The sequencing used peripheral blood mononuclear cells (PBMCs), collected at new diagnosis, from a patient treated with antithyroid drugs. This sequence originates from a woman aged 18-30 years with Graves disease. Donor details come from another sample of the same person, matched by shared clones. The chain links TRBV27 with TRBJ2-6; TRBD1 might be the D gene, on 5 matching bases. Read as DNA, the sequence is TGTGCCAGCAGTTTAGAGCCTCCAAGACAGTCTGGGGCCAACGTCCTGACTTTC. This gives the protein CASSLEPPRQSGANVLTF.